This is a list of T cell receptor beta chains from one sample in a study of T cells in Graves' hyperthyroidism and ophthalmopathy. TCRdb independently ran MiXCR on the multiplex PCR reads; one entry per CDR3 protein. The sample comprises some 300,000 distinct CDR3 sequences, approximately 18% of which are singletons, and about 35% rests with the top ten. The sample taken for sequencing was blood. The receptors originated from a man in his fifties with Graves' ophthalmopathy. CDR3s leave out the opening cysteine and the closing phenylalanine or tryptophan. Fields, in order: J gene, V gene, CDR3 protein.

>TRBJ2-2|TRBV12-5
ASGLGIQGRTGELF
>TRBJ2-5|TRBV2
ASSGSGAPQETQY
>TRBJ2-7|TRBV7-2
ASSLAPGDPFEQY
>TRBJ2-4|TRBV20-1
SARPPAGGNIQY
>TRBJ2-1|TRBV6-1
ASNVGNEQF
>TRBJ2-1|TRBV19
ASTGGRVGSYNEQF
>TRBJ2-7|TRBV20-1
SAPRRGYEQY
>TRBJ1-6|TRBV28
ASSTGQGVNSPLH
>TRBJ1-3|TRBV3-1
ASSQTVSGNTIY
>TRBJ1-1|TRBV10-3
AIRSGNTEAF
>TRBJ2-5|TRBV5-1
ASSRGLAGLSPQETQY
>TRBJ2-5|TRBV20-1
SAKTEETQY
>TRBJ1-2|TRBV30
AWSSGGWNYGYT
>TRBJ2-2|TRBV24-1
ATSDPRGHRAGELF
>TRBJ2-1|TRBV7-2
ASSWGTGGEQF
>TRBJ1-6|TRBV28
ASSLGGVGNSPLH
>TRBJ2-7|TRBV25-1
ASSESRAGGPSYEQY
>TRBJ2-1|TRBV6-1
ASSAAGGSQF
>TRBJ2-1|TRBV24-1
ATSDKGRTSGYNEQF
>TRBJ2-7|TRBV7-2
ASSQATGDYEQY
>TRBJ2-1|TRBV2
ASSFPTSGSNLQSSYNEQF
>TRBJ1-4|TRBV7-9
ASSSVWTNEKLF
>TRBJ2-1|TRBV5-8
ASSLAWGASNNEQF
>TRBJ2-3|TRBV7-9
ASSVNPDTQY
>TRBJ1-1|TRBV6-1
ASSGDRGVTEAF
>TRBJ2-1|TRBV5-6
ASSWGGRGHDEQF
>TRBJ2-5|TRBV30
AWSAGVGTQY
>TRBJ2-5|TRBV12-3/TRBV12-4
ASSTGTPGPETQY
>TRBJ2-3|TRBV20-1
SARDPGPTPDTQY